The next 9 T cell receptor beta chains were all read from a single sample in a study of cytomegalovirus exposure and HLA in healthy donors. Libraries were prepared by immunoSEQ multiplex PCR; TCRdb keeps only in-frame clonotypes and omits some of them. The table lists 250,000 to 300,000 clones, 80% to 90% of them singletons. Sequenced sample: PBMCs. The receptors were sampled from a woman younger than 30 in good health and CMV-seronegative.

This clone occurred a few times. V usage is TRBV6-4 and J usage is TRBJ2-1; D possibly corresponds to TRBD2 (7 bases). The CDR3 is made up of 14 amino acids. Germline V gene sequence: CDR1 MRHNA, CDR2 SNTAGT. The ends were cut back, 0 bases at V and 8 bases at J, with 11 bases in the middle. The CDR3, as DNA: TGTGCCAGCAGTGACTCGCTAGGGGGGGATGAGCAGTTCTTC. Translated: CASSDSLGGDEQFF.

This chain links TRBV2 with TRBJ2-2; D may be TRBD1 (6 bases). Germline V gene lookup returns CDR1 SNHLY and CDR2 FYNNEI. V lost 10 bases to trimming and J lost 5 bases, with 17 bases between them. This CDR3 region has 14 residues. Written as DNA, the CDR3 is TGTGCCAACTTCGCAGGGGACGGGACCGGGGAGCTGTTTTTT. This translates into CANFAGDGTGELFF.

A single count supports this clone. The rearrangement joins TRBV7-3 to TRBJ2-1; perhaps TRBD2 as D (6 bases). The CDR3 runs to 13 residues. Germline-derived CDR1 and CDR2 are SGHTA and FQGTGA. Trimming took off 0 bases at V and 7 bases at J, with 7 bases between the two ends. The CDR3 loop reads CASSLTGSNEQFF. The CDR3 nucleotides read TGTGCCAGCAGCTTAACCGGGAGTAATGAGCAGTTCTTC.

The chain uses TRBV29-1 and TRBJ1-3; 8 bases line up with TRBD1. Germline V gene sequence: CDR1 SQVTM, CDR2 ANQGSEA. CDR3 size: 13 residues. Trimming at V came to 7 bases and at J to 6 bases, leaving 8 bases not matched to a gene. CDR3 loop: CSAVTGGLNTIYF. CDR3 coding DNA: TGCAGCGCCGTTACAGGGGGACTAAACACCATATATTTT.

CDR3 protein: CASSVLPGGGEKLFF. The CDR3 coding sequence is TGTGCCAGCAGCGTCTTACCGGGAGGAGGTGAAAAACTGTTTTTT. The rearrangement uses TRBV9 and TRBJ1-4; D not resolved. The V gene lost 2 bases and the J gene lost 7 bases, with 15 bases spanning the gap. Germline V gene lookup returns CDR1 SGDLS and CDR2 YYNGEE. The CDR3 totals 15 residues.

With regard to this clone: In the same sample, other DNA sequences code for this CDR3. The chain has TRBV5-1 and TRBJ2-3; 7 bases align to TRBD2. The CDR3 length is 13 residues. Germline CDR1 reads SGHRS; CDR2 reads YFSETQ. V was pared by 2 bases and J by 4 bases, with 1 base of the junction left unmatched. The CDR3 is CASSFRGADTQYF. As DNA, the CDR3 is TGCGCCAGCAGCTTCCGGGGGGCAGATACGCAGTATTTT.

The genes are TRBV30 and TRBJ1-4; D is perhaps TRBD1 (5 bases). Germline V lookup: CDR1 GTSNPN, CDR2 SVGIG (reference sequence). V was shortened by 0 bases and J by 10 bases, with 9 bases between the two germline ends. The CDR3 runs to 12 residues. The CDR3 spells CAWSVPQGKLFF. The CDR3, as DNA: TGTGCCTGGAGTGTACCTCAGGGAAAACTGTTTTTT.

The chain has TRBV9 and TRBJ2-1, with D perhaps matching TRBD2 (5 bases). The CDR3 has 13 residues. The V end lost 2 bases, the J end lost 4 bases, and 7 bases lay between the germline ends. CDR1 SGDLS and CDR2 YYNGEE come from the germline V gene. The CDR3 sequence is CASSVTGYNEQFF. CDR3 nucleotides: TGTGCCAGCAGCGTGACGGGGTACAATGAGCAGTTCTTC.

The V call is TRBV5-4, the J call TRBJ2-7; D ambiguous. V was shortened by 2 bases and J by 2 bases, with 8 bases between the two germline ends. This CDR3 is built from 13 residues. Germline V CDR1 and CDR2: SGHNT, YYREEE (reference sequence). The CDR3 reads CASSFDTTYEQYF. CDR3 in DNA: TGTGCCAGCAGCTTCGACACGACCTACGAGCAGTACTTC.